This T cell receptor (beta chain) was sequenced in a study of tumor-infiltrating lymphocytes in localized non-small cell lung cancer. At the level of the study: The cohort mixed smokers and never-smokers, several histologies, and some post-neoadjuvant-chemotherapy samples. Each patient gave resected tumor and non-adjacent uninvolved lung tissue.

The CDR3 has 18 amino acids. Germline V gene lookup returns CDR1 SGHNT and CDR2 YYREEE (reference sequence). With V trimmed by 4 bases and J by 0 bases, 12 bases remained unmatched. Whole-study results and caveats: Different pieces of the same tissue went to different assays, confounding technical variation with intratumor heterogeneity. Higher tumor T cell infiltration than in uninvolved lung was supported by TCRbeta sequencing.

Details on this clone: As yet, its antigen is unknown.

The table came from immunoSEQ multiplex PCR; TCRdb's copy has only in-frame clones and leaves some out. The sample has about 7,200 clones; approximately 60% are singletons. This rearrangement joins TRBV5-4 to TRBJ2-5; 10 bases align to TRBD2. The receptor's source is a human donor with non-small cell lung cancer. The material sequenced was uninvolved lung tissue not adjacent to the tumor. CDR3 amino acids: CASSQDLSGGADQETQYF. The CDR3 bases are TGTGCCAGCAGCCAAGATTTGAGCGGGGGGGCAGACCAAGAGACCCAGTACTTC.